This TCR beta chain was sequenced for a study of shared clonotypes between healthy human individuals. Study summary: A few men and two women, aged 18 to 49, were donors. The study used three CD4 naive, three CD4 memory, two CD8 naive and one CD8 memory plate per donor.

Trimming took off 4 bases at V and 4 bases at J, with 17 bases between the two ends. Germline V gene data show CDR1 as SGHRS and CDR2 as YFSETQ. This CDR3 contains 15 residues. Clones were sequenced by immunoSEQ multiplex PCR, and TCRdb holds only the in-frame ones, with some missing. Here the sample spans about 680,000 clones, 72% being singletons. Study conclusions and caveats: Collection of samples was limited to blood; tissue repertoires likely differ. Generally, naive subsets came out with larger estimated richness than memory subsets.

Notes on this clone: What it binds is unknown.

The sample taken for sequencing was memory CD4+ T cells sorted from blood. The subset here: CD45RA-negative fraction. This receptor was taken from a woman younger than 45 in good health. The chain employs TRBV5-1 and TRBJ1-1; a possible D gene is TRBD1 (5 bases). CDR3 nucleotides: TGCGCCAGCAGCATCCGAACAGGCGCAACCACTGAAGCTTTCTTT. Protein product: CASSIRTGATTEAFF.